A selection of T cell receptor beta chains follows, all from one sample in a study of a mutant IDH1 vaccine in newly diagnosed glioma. Only in-frame clones appear in the TCRdb table, and some are missing; sequencing was by immunoSEQ multiplex PCR. The table has about 60,000 clones, 85% to 90% seen once. For these TCRs, the target antigens are not known. Sequenced material: PBMCs, taken from a glioma patient whose treatment included an IDH1 peptide vaccine. These receptors all come from a man aged 40-49 years with glioma. Each CDR3 is given with its conserved first and last residue. The order of the fields is J gene, V gene, D gene, clone size, CDR3 DNA, CDR3 protein. The D gene is left open where the match is weak. Clone size is given for some rows only: seen once, a few or many times, or a class if the clone is expanded.

TRBJ2-7 TRBV6-1 NA NA TGTGCCAGCTTACAAGGATCCCCTTACGAGCAGTACTTC CASLQGSPYEQYF
TRBJ1-1 TRBV15 NA NA TGTGCCACCAGCAGAGATTTTCAGGGCGAAGCTTTCTTT CATSRDFQGEAFF
TRBJ1-1 TRBV19 NA NA TGTGCCAGTAGAAAAAACAGGGAGAACACTGAAGCTTTCTTT CASRKNRENTEAFF
TRBJ2-5 TRBV5-4 NA NA TGTGCCAGCAGCTCTCGGGAGACCCAGTACTTC CASSSRETQYF
TRBJ2-7 TRBV18 TRBD2 NA TGTGCCAGCTCACCGCTCGGGGCGGGAGGATCTTCCTACGAGCAGTACTTC CASSPLGAGGSSYEQYF
TRBJ2-1 TRBV7-6 TRBD2 NA TGTGCCAGCAGCTTAGAGCCAGCGGGAGCACCCTACAATGAGCAGTTCTTC CASSLEPAGAPYNEQFF
TRBJ1-5 TRBV27 TRBD1 NA TGTGCCAGCGGGAGGAACGCCAGGGGGAGCAATCAGCCCCAGCATTTT CASGRNARGSNQPQHF
TRBJ1-2 TRBV18 TRBD1 NA TGTGCCAGCTCACCAAGCACAGGGGCCGGCTACACCTTC CASSPSTGAGYTF
TRBJ2-3 TRBV4-2 TRBD1 NA TGTGCCAGCAGCGTGCAGGGACAGGACACAGATACGCAGTATTTT CASSVQGQDTDTQYF
TRBJ2-7 TRBV15 TRBD2 once TGTGCCACCAGCAGAGCTTTTCTAGCGGGAGGCCACGAGCAGTACTTC CATSRAFLAGGHEQYF
TRBJ2-3 TRBV5-1 NA NA TGCGCCAGCAGCTTGGCCCCAGGAGCAACCACAGATACGCAGTATTTT CASSLAPGATTDTQYF
TRBJ1-3 TRBV28 TRBD1 NA TGTGCCAGCAGCCTTACTACAACAGGGGCTGGAAACACCATATATTTT CASSLTTTGAGNTIYF
TRBJ2-7 TRBV7-2 TRBD1 once TGTGCCAGCAGCCCGCGGACAGGGGGTTCCTACGAGCAGTACTTC CASSPRTGGSYEQYF
TRBJ1-2 TRBV6-5 NA NA TGTGCCAGCAGTTACTCGCTCAGAAGTAAAGGCTACACCTTC CASSYSLRSKGYTF
TRBJ1-5 TRBV9 NA NA TGTGCCAGCAGCGTCGCCGGCGGACAGATTGATAGCAATCAGCCCCAGCATTTT CASSVAGGQIDSNQPQHF
TRBJ2-7 TRBV25-1 NA NA TGTGCCAGCAGATACAAGGGGGTCCTGGCCTACGAGCAGTACTTC CASRYKGVLAYEQYF
TRBJ2-6 TRBV4-3 TRBD1 once TGCGCCAGCAGCTTTGGACAGGGGGCTTCTGGGGCCAACGTCCTGACTTTC CASSFGQGASGANVLTF
TRBJ2-1 TRBV2 NA NA TGTGCCAGCAGTCCTGACAGGAGGCAGAACAATGAGCAGTTCTTC CASSPDRRQNNEQFF
TRBJ1-2 TRBV10-3 NA NA TGTGCCATCAGTGGGACAGCCTATGGCTACACCTTC CAISGTAYGYTF
TRBJ2-5 TRBV5-1 NA once TGCGCCAGCAGCTTGGCCCTAGCGAGTGAGACCCAGTACTTC CASSLALASETQYF
TRBJ1-1 TRBV5-1 NA NA TGCGCCAGCAGCTTAGGGGGTGGTGCTGAAGCTTTCTTT CASSLGGGAEAFF
TRBJ2-1 TRBV29-1 TRBD2 NA TGCAGCGCTTTCCCCGGGAGGGCCTACAATGAGCAGTTCTTC CSAFPGRAYNEQFF
TRBJ1-4 TRBV2 NA NA TGTGCCAGCAGGGACTCGGGTAGTGGTGAAAAACTGTTTTTT CASRDSGSGEKLFF
TRBJ2-5 TRBV7-9 NA NA TGTGCCAGCACCCCCCCGGACGGCCAAGAGACCCAGTACTTC CASTPPDGQETQYF
TRBJ1-6 TRBV4-2 TRBD1 NA TGTGCCAGCAGCCGCGGGACAGGGCCTGATTCACCCCTCCACTTT CASSRGTGPDSPLHF
TRBJ1-2 TRBV6-1 NA NA TGTGCCAGCAGTCGCCTGCCGGGCTCCCTCCGGTACACCTTC CASSRLPGSLRYTF
TRBJ1-2 TRBV14 NA NA TGTGCCAGCAGCCAAGGATCCGGGGCAGGGCATGGCTACACCTTC CASSQGSGAGHGYTF
TRBJ2-7 TRBV14 NA NA TGTGCCAGCGGTGCAACCATAGAAGGAGGACTGGGGGACTACGAGCAGTACTTC CASGATIEGGLGDYEQYF
TRBJ1-2 TRBV5-1 NA NA TGCGCCACTCGAGAGGGCAGAATAAACTATGGCTACACCTTC CATREGRINYGYTF
TRBJ2-1 TRBV5-1 NA few TGCGCCAGCAGTTTCGGAAGCGGCCGTACCTCCTACAATGAGCAGTTCTTC CASSFGSGRTSYNEQFF
TRBJ2-3 TRBV2 TRBD1 NA TGTGCCAGCAGTCCCCGGGACAGGGTTTTGGATACGCAGTATTTT CASSPRDRVLDTQYF
TRBJ1-5 TRBV6-5 NA NA TGTGCCAGCAGTACGACGAGGGGGCAGCCCCAGCATTTT CASSTTRGQPQHF
TRBJ1-1 TRBV20-1 NA NA TGCAGTGCTATTGACACTGAAGCTTTCTTT CSAIDTEAFF